This T cell receptor (beta chain) appears in the sequencing data of a study of cytomegalovirus exposure and HLA in healthy donors. The study, taken as a whole, reports: TRBV6-2, TRBV6-3 and some other V segments were excluded as indistinguishable.

About this clone: The antigen is undetermined.

The PCR employed 60 Vbeta primers together with 13 Jbeta primers. TCRdb's table, derived via immunoSEQ multiplex PCR, lists solely in-frame clones and lacks some. The sample lists roughly 140,000 clones, approximately 78% occurring once. CDR1 and CDR2 from the germline V gene are LNHDA and SQIVND (reference sequence). Unmatched junction bases numbered 4, after V lost 4 bases and J lost 5 bases. CDR3 length equals 14 residues. The chain combines TRBV19 with TRBJ2-3; 9 nucleotides agree with TRBD1. Input material: PBMCs. This clonotype was obtained from a female donor in good health and CMV-seronegative. CDR3 DNA sequence: TGTGCCAGTAGTACTGGACAGGGGAAAGATACGCAGTATTTT. Protein sequence: CASSTGQGKDTQYF.